This T cell receptor beta chain was obtained from a study of blood T cell repertoires in COVID-19. The germline V gene has CDR1 LNHDA and CDR2 SQIVND (reference sequence). The CDR3 spans 12 residues. V lost 5 bases and J lost 14, with 17 bases in between. The repertoire was sequenced with immunoSEQ multiplex PCR; TCRdb's copy has only in-frame clones and lacks some. Altogether 130,000 to 150,000 clones are present, approximately 80% being singletons, with the ten largest covering 10% to 15%. The chain carries TRBV19 and TRBJ2-3, with D possibly TRBD1 on 5 matching bases. The TCR was taken from a man aged 55 to 70 with active or convalescent COVID-19. Material: peripheral blood. CDR3 amino acids: CASSLQGRVTYF. CDR3 DNA sequence: TGTGCCAGTAGTCTGCAGGGAAGGGTGACGTATTTT. Variable domain in full (rest from reference TRBV19 and TRBJ2-3): DGGITQSPKYLFRKEGQNVTLSCEQNLNHDAMYWYRQDPGQGLRLIYYSQIVNDFQKGDIAEGYSVSREKKESFPLTVTSAQKNPTAFYLCASSLQGRVTYFGPGTRLTVL.